This TCR beta chain was recorded in a study of blood T cell repertoires in COVID-19. As for the study in general: Donors in the United States, Italy and Spain gave samples during acute or convalescent COVID-19. The cDNA or gDNA used as material had been derived from T cells, B-cell-depleted T cells, or PBMCs.

CDR3 size: 14 residues. CDR1 is MDHEN and CDR2 is SYDVKM in the germline V gene. V was pared by 3 bases and J by 0 bases, with 7 bases between. How the authors handled the data: Nucleated cell counts were estimated from reference gene primer amplification. Libraries were prepared by immunoSEQ multiplex PCR; TCRdb keeps only in-frame clonotypes and omits some of them. That table gives V, J and clone size, and the DNA gave D and trimming. This table has around 220,000 clones, 80% to 85% appearing once. The chain has TRBV28 and TRBJ2-3, with D tentatively TRBD2 (5 bases). Material for sequencing was peripheral blood. The receptor was derived from a man under 40 with active or convalescent COVID-19. The CDR3 loop reads CASSFGGSTDTQYF. The CDR3 nucleotides are TGTGCCAGCAGTTTCGGCGGGAGCACAGATACGCAGTATTTT. Supplemented by reference TRBV28 and TRBJ2-3, the full variable domain reads DVKVTQSSRYLVKRTGEKVFLECVQDMDHENMFWYRQDPGLGLRLIYFSYDVKMKEKGDIPEGYSVSREKKERFSLILESASTNQTSMYLCASSFGGSTDTQYFGPGTRLTVL.